These 5 T cell receptor beta chains were sequenced from one sample in a study of somatic mutations in cytotoxic T cells in rheumatoid arthritis (dated by TCRdb to about 2017). Library preparation was by the immunoSEQ multiplex PCR assay. The table comes from immuneACCESS by way of TCRdb, which keeps in-frame sequences with V and J called. Part of the clones is missing from these tables; in studies checked, under half for an unresolved V gene and the rest for unknown reasons. The sample data list 6,000 or so clones, and roughly 77% of these were observed just once. In total, the top ten clones hold roughly 27% of the sample. The material sequenced was CD8+ T cells sorted from blood, taken at a follow-up visit. All receptors derive from an older woman with rheumatoid arthritis.

The V call is TRBV27, the J call TRBJ2-2; D is undetermined. The CDR3 covers 12 residues. CDR1 and CDR2 from the germline V gene are MNHEY and SMNVEV (reference sequence). V lost 3 bases, J lost 6 bases, and 5 bases lay in between. In DNA form, the CDR3 reads TGTGCCAGCAGTTTCCTCCCCGGGGAGCTGTTTTTT. Protein product: CASSFLPGELFF.

The chain employs TRBV6-6 and TRBJ2-7; D is ambiguous. The V gene's germline CDR1 is MNHNY and CDR2 SVGAGI (reference sequence). CDR3 length: 14 amino acids. V was shortened by 6 bases and J by 1 base, with 13 bases between the two germline ends. The CDR3 sequence: CASSYRTDSYEQYF. The CDR3 DNA reads as TGTGCCAGCAGCTATCGGACGGATTCCTACGAGCAGTACTTC.

V usage is TRBV27 and J usage is TRBJ2-7, with D possibly being TRBD1 or TRBD2 (5 bases each). Trimming removed 8 bases from V and 3 bases from J, with 20 bases in between. The length of the CDR3 is 15 residues. Germline V lookup: CDR1 MNHEY, CDR2 SMNVEV (reference sequence). The CDR3 sequence is CASGSGAGLLYEQYF. CDR3 DNA: TGTGCCAGCGGGAGTGGGGCCGGATTGCTCTACGAGCAGTACTTC.

This clone was observed a single time. The junction shows a germline mismatch at one end, possibly a read error. The rearrangement joins TRBV28 to TRBJ2-1, with TRBD2 identical over 7 bases. CDR3 length: 14 amino acids. Germline V gene lookup returns CDR1 MDHEN and CDR2 SYDVKM. The CDR3 nucleotides are TGCGGGGCTAGCGGCATAGGGTTATACAATGAGCAGTTCTTC. Translated: CGASGIGLYNEQFF.

The chain has TRBV15 and TRBJ1-4; 8 bases align to TRBD1. The CDR3 length is 16 residues. Germline CDR1 is LNHNV and CDR2 is YYDKDF (reference sequence). The V and J ends lost 1 base and 6 bases, in that order; junction bases with no gene match: 7. CDR3 protein: CATSRGLDRVDEKLFF. CDR3 nucleotide sequence: TGTGCCACCAGCAGAGGATTGGACAGGGTCGATGAAAAACTGTTTTTT.